This T cell receptor (beta chain) was captured by sequencing in a study of T cell changes during pregnancy in multiple sclerosis. Sequenced by immunoSEQ multiplex PCR; TCRdb stores in-frame clones only, minus some. Here the sample spans 60,000 to 75,000 clones, about 90% being singletons. The CDR3 is made up of 14 amino acids. J lost 3 bases, V lost 2 bases, and 4 bases had no gene match. Germline assignment: CDR1 MNHNS and CDR2 SASEGT. The receptor was isolated from a female donor in good health, enrolled as a control in a pregnancy study. The sample consisted of peripheral blood, taken in the second trimester of pregnancy. V is TRBV6-1 and J is TRBJ2-7, with 7 bases identical to TRBD1. CDR3 sequence reads: CASSEFGQDYEQYF. CDR3 DNA: TGTGCCAGCAGTGAATTTGGACAGGACTACGAGCAGTACTTC.